This is a list of T cell receptor beta chains from one sample in a study of T cells in Graves' hyperthyroidism and ophthalmopathy. TCRdb independently ran MiXCR on the multiplex PCR reads; one entry per CDR3 protein. The data hold a few hundred thousand distinct CDR3 sequences, with approximately 15% observed a single time. Sequencing was carried out using blood. The receptors here all came from a woman under 40 with Graves' hyperthyroidism. CDR3s include the opening cysteine and the closing phenylalanine or tryptophan. The order of the fields is CDR3 length, V gene, D gene, J gene, clone size, CDR3 protein, CDR3 DNA. D genes are given only for firm matches. The size entry is marked missing in some rows and otherwise reads once, few, many or a size class.

12	TRBV27	-	TRBJ2-7	few	CASRGQIYEQYF	TGTGCCAGCAGAGGACAGATCTACGAGCAGTACTTC
15	TRBV19	TRBD1	TRBJ1-6	-	CASSEFGTDNSPLHF	TGTGCCAGTAGTGAGTTCGGGACAGATAATTCACCCCTCCACTTT
19	TRBV7-2	TRBD2	TRBJ2-7	many	CASSAKPLSVAGAPVEQYF	TGTGCCAGCAGCGCCAAACCCCTATCGGTAGCGGGGGCCCCAGTCGAGCAGTACTTC
15	TRBV2	TRBD2	TRBJ2-7	many	CASSPWTSGRVEQYF	TGTGCCAGCAGCCCCTGGACTAGCGGGAGGGTAGAGCAGTACTTC
13	TRBV20-1	TRBD1	TRBJ2-1	many	CSATSTGGNEQFF	TGCAGTGCTACTAGTACAGGGGGCAATGAGCAGTTCTTC
17	TRBV6-2/TRBV6-3	TRBD1	TRBJ1-6	many	CASSYVPGQGYNSPLHF	TGTGCCAGCAGTTACGTTCCGGGACAGGGGTACAATTCACCCCTCCACTTT
15	TRBV2	-	TRBJ1-2	many	CASSPPGFLNYGYTF	TGTGCCAGCAGTCCCCCTGGATTCCTCAACTATGGCTACACCTTC
14	TRBV20-1	-	TRBJ1-4	many	CSASWDATNEKLFF	TGCAGTGCTAGTTGGGATGCAACTAATGAAAAACTGTTTTTT
13	TRBV11-2	-	TRBJ2-2	many	CASSLEYTGELFF	TGTGCCAGCAGCTTAGAGTACACCGGGGAGCTGTTTTTT
15	TRBV11-1	TRBD2	TRBJ2-7	many	CASSLSGGRHLEQYF	TGTGCCAGCAGCCTCTCGGGAGGGCGCCACCTCGAGCAGTACTTC
19	TRBV7-2	-	TRBJ2-1	-	CASSLATGTPRSSYNEQFF	TGTGCCAGCAGCTTAGCGACCGGGACCCCGAGGAGCTCCTACAATGAGCAGTTCTTC
13	TRBV9	-	TRBJ1-1	-	CASSVDGQIEAFF	TGTGCCAGCAGCGTAGATGGGCAGATTGAAGCTTTCTTT
14	TRBV5-6	TRBD1	TRBJ1-5	many	CASSLGQHNQPQHF	TGTGCCAGCAGCCTGGGACAGCACAATCAGCCCCAGCATTTT
16	TRBV7-6	TRBD2	TRBJ2-5	many	CASSLVIAGEGETQYF	TGTGCCAGCAGCTTAGTAATAGCGGGAGAGGGAGAGACCCAGTACTTC
17	TRBV4-1	-	TRBJ2-5	-	CASSQGWSEIGGETQYF	TGCGCCAGCAGCCAAGGGTGGAGCGAGATTGGGGGAGAGACCCAGTACTTC
17	TRBV7-6	-	TRBJ2-5	-	CASSLALGASGKETQYF	TGTGCCAGCAGCTTAGCCTTGGGGGCTAGCGGTAAAGAGACCCAGTACTTC
13	TRBV20-1	TRBD2	TRBJ2-7	few	CSAGLVHSYEQYF	TGCAGTGCTGGACTAGTACACTCCTACGAGCAGTACTTC
12	TRBV3-1	-	TRBJ1-6	few	CASSQGPRSLHF	TGTGCCAGCAGCCAAGGTCCCCGGTCCCTCCACTTT
16	TRBV18	-	TRBJ2-2	-	CASSPWAEVNTGELFF	TGTGCCAGCTCACCCTGGGCAGAGGTGAACACCGGGGAGCTGTTTTTT
15	TRBV9	-	TRBJ1-6	-	CASSPGNGANSPLHF	TGTGCCAGCAGCCCCGGTAACGGTGCCAATTCACCCCTCCACTTT
14	TRBV25-1	-	TRBJ2-2	-	CASSESSATGELFF	TGTGCCAGCAGTGAAAGCTCTGCAACCGGGGAGCTGTTTTTT
17	TRBV20-1	TRBD2	TRBJ2-3	many	CSASGLAGARKADTQYF	TGCAGTGCTAGCGGACTAGCGGGAGCCCGTAAGGCAGATACGCAGTATTTT
13	TRBV6-1	-	TRBJ2-3	-	CASSEAYGHSQYF	TGTGCCAGCAGTGAAGCCTATGGTCACTCGCAGTATTTT
17	TRBV10-1	TRBD2	TRBJ2-1	many	CASSESKGLAGRNEQFF	TGCGCCAGCAGTGAGTCCAAGGGACTAGCGGGAAGGAATGAGCAGTTCTTC
17	TRBV27	TRBD2	TRBJ2-2	-	CASSLLAGVSDTGELFF	TGTGCCAGCAGTTTACTAGCGGGAGTTTCAGACACCGGGGAGCTGTTTTTT
15	TRBV6-2/TRBV6-3	TRBD1	TRBJ1-5	-	CASSLRQGLYQPQHF	TGTGCCAGCAGTTTGCGACAGGGGTTGTATCAGCCCCAGCATTTT
18	TRBV20-1	TRBD2	TRBJ2-5	many	CSAPAPMTSGRYQETQYF	TGCAGTGCTCCCGCCCCGATGACTAGCGGGAGGTACCAAGAGACCCAGTACTTC
14	TRBV5-6	-	TRBJ1-6	many	CASSLVRDRSPLHF	TGTGCCAGCAGCTTGGTCAGGGACCGGTCACCCCTCCACTTT
13	TRBV7-6	-	TRBJ2-3	many	CASGDRTPDTQYF	TGTGCCAGCGGGGACCGGACCCCAGATACGCAGTATTTT
15	TRBV2	TRBD2	TRBJ2-7	many	CASSPRTSGSYEQYF	TGTGCCAGCAGTCCGCGGACTAGCGGGAGTTACGAGCAGTACTTC
16	TRBV6-1	-	TRBJ2-3	many	CASSEVRRKGTDTQYF	TGTGCCAGCAGTGAAGTCCGGCGGAAGGGGACAGATACGCAGTATTTT
15	TRBV10-2	TRBD2	TRBJ2-1	many	CASRPGLAGVDEQFF	TGCGCCAGCAGACCGGGACTAGCGGGAGTGGATGAGCAGTTCTTC
17	TRBV12-3/TRBV12-4	-	TRBJ2-3	many	CASSSHPGRNGTDTQYF	TGTGCCAGCAGTTCCCACCCCGGTAGAAACGGCACAGATACGCAGTATTTT
16	TRBV5-1	TRBD2	TRBJ2-3	many	CASSSLPSGGTDTQYF	TGCGCCAGCAGCTCTCTGCCTAGCGGGGGCACAGATACGCAGTATTTT
15	TRBV2	-	TRBJ2-7	many	CASSEAFLGGLEQYF	TGTGCCAGCAGTGAAGCTTTTCTGGGGGGTCTCGAGCAGTACTTC
16	TRBV19	TRBD2	TRBJ2-7	few	CTSSAAAGGLRYEQYF	TGTACCAGTAGTGCCGCAGCGGGAGGACTCAGATACGAGCAGTACTTC
14	TRBV27	-	TRBJ2-7	many	CASSHRFGSYEQYF	TGTGCCAGCAGTCATCGGTTCGGCTCCTACGAGCAGTACTTC
17	TRBV3-1	TRBD1	TRBJ2-1	-	CASSRTGVIILNNEQFF	TGTGCCAGCAGCCGGACAGGGGTAATTATTCTAAACAATGAGCAGTTCTTC
13	TRBV10-3	TRBD1	TRBJ1-6	-	CASTTGDNSPLHF	TGTGCCAGCACGACAGGGGATAATTCACCCCTCCACTTT
12	TRBV10-2	-	TRBJ1-5	few	CASKGVGQPQHF	TGCGCCAGCAAGGGTGTGGGACAGCCCCAGCATTTT